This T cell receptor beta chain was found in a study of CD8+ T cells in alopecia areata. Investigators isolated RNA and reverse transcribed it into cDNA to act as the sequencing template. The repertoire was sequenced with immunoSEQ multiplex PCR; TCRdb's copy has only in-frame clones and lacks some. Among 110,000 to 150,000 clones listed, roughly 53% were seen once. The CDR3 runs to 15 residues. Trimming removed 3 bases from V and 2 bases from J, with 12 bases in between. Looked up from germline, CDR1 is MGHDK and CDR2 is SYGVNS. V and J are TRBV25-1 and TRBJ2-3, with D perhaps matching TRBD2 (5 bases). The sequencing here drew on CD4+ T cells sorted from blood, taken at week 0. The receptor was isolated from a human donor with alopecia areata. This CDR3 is CASSEAGRSTDTQYF. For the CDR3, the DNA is TGTGCCAGCAGTGAGGCGGGCAGGTCCACAGATACGCAGTATTTT.